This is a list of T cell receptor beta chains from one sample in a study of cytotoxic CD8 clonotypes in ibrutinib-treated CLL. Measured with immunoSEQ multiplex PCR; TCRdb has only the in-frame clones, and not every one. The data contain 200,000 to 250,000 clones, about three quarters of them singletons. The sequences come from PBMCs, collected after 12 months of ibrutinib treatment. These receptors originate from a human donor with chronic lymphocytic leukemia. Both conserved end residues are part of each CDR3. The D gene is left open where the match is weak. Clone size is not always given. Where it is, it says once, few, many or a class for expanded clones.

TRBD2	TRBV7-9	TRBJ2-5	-	CASTDPSSSGGTQETQYF	TGTGCCAGCACCGATCCCAGCAGTAGCGGGGGGACCCAAGAGACCCAGTACTTC
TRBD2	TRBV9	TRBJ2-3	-	CASSVGGTSLFADTQYF	TGTGCCAGCAGCGTAGGAGGGACTAGCCTCTTTGCAGATACGCAGTATTTT
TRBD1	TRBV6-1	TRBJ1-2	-	CASSEGPGGSYGYTF	TGTGCCAGCAGTGAAGGTCCAGGGGGCTCTTATGGCTACACCTTC
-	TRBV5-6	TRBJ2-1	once	CASSLERGTNSYNEQFF	TGTGCCAGCAGCTTGGAGCGCGGGACAAACTCCTACAATGAGCAGTTCTTC
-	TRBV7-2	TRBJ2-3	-	CASSFITRMGTDTQYF	TGTGCCAGCAGCTTCATCACCCGCATGGGCACAGATACGCAGTATTTT
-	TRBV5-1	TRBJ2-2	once	CASSPSQGHTGELFF	TGCGCCAGCAGCCCCTCTCAGGGGCACACCGGGGAGCTGTTTTTT
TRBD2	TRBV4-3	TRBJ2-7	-	CASSPGLAGGYEQYF	TGCGCCAGCAGCCCGGGACTAGCGGGAGGTTACGAGCAGTACTTC
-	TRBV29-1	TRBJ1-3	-	CSAERSSGNTIYF	TGCAGCGCTGAACGGAGCTCTGGAAACACCATATATTTT
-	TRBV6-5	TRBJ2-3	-	CASRSGYNTDTQYF	TGTGCCAGCAGGAGCGGGTATAACACAGATACGCAGTATTTT
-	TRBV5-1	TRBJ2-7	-	CASSLADPSYEQYF	TGCGCCAGCAGCCTCGCCGACCCTTCCTACGAGCAGTACTTC
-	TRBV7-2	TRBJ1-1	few	CASSLVSVGILEAFF	TGTGCCAGCAGCTTAGTTTCAGTTGGCATCCTTGAAGCTTTCTTT
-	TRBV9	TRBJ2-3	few	CASSVNGGQADTQYF	TGTGCCAGCAGCGTAAATGGGGGGCAGGCAGATACGCAGTATTTT
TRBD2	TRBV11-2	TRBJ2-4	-	CASSLGGTSAKNIQYF	TGTGCCAGCAGCTTGGGGGGGACTTCGGCCAAAAACATTCAGTACTTC
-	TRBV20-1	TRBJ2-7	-	CSAIHSYEQYF	TGCAGTGCTATCCACAGCTACGAGCAGTACTTC
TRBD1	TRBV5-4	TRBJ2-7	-	CASSWPGTGGNEQYF	TGTGCCAGCAGCTGGCCCGGGACAGGGGGTAACGAGCAGTACTTC
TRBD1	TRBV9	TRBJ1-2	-	CASLRQGGRYGYTF	TGTGCCAGCTTAAGACAGGGGGGGAGGTATGGCTACACCTTC
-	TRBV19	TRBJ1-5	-	CASRARGLQREHF	TGTGCCAGTAGGGCTCGCGGTTTACAGAGGGAGCATTTT
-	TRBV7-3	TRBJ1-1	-	CASSFAMNTEAFF	TGTGCCAGCAGCTTTGCGATGAACACTGAAGCTTTCTTT
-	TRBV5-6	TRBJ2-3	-	CASSLQAGTQYF	TGTGCCAGCAGCCTCCAGGCTGGTACGCAGTATTTT
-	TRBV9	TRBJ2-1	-	CASSVRTVSYNEQFF	TGTGCCAGCAGCGTTAGAACGGTTTCCTACAATGAGCAGTTCTTC
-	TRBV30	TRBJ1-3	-	CAWDAVSGNTIYF	TGTGCCTGGGACGCGGTCTCTGGAAACACCATATATTTT
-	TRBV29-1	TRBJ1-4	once	CSVRGGGINEKLFF	TGCAGCGTTAGAGGGGGAGGGATTAATGAAAAACTGTTTTTT
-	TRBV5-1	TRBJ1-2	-	CASSLWGAKDSSYGYTF	TGCGCCAGCAGCTTGTGGGGGGCGAAGGATTCGAGCTATGGCTACACCTTC
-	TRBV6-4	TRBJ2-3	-	CASSDSIVAGTDTQYF	TGTGCCAGCAGTGACTCGATAGTAGCGGGCACAGATACGCAGTATTTT
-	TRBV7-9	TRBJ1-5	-	CASSLGDSGLSNQPQHF	TGTGCCAGCAGCTTAGGTGACTCGGGACTGAGCAATCAGCCCCAGCATTTT
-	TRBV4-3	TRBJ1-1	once	CASSQVIRVGTEAFF	TGCGCCAGCAGCCAAGTAATCAGGGTCGGCACTGAAGCTTTCTTT